The 2 T cell receptor beta chains listed next were all sequenced from one sample in a study of regulatory T cells in long-lasting Graves disease. Time point given: persistent/refractory GD, antithyroid drugs over 5 years with positive TRAb. The authors made the TCR library using RNA they extracted from PBMCs. Building the TCR beta libraries relied on iRepertoire HTBI primers, and CDR3 regions underwent Arm-PCR. TCRdb processed the multiplex PCR reads anew with MiXCR; each CDR3 protein has one entry. The table records approximately 470,000 distinct CDR3 sequences, around 21% of them present only once. Sequenced here: peripheral blood mononuclear cells (PBMCs), sampled when the disease was refractory, from a patient treated with antithyroid drugs. These receptors were taken from a female donor with Graves disease.

V usage is TRBV4-2 and J usage is TRBJ2-7; no clear D gene. Trimming took 0 bases from V and 0 from J, leaving 9 bases between them. Germline CDR1 LGHNA, CDR2 YNFKEQ. This CDR3 spans 15 amino acids. The CDR3: CASSQDFGSSYEQYF. CDR3 bases: TGTGCCAGCAGCCAAGATTTCGGCAGCTCCTACGAGCAGTACTTC.

In this sample, this clonotype turned up many times. The chain joins TRBV28 to TRBJ1-5; D unclear. Germline V gene sequence: CDR1 MDHEN, CDR2 SYDVKM. CDR3 length equals 15 residues. V was cut by 3 bases and J by 0 bases, with 9 bases left in between. The CDR3 reads CASSLSDVSNQPQHF. Here the CDR3 DNA reads TGTGCCAGCAGTTTGTCGGACGTTAGCAATCAGCCCCAGCATTTT.